What follows are 19 T cell receptor beta chains derived from one specimen sequenced in a study of OX40 agonist ivuxolimab in advanced cancers. TCRdb's copy holds only in-frame clones and misses some; the assay was immunoSEQ multiplex PCR. In the table there are tens of thousands of clones, about 81% of which are singletons. This sample comprised CD4+ or CD8+ T cells sorted from blood, obtained in a trial of the OX40 agonist ivuxolimab. The receptors here all came from an adult with an advanced solid tumor such as melanoma, head and neck, liver or kidney cancer.

The rearrangement links TRBV11-3 to TRBJ1-3, with D uncertain. Germline V gene sequence: CDR1 SGHNT, CDR2 YENEEA. The CDR3 sequence is 18 residues long. Trimming removed 5 bases at V and 0 bases at J, with 20 bases between. The CDR3 DNA sequence: TGTGCCAGCAGCAACACCGAACTCTGGGAAGCCTCTGGAAACACCATATATTTT. This translates into CASSNTELWEASGNTIYF.

This chain uses TRBV4-1 with TRBJ2-3; 9 positions match TRBD2. This CDR3 is built from 17 residues. Trimming cost V 7 bases and J 0 bases; bases outside gene matches: 11. Germline V gene lookup returns CDR1 MGHRA and CDR2 YSYEKL. CDR3 sequence (DNA): TGCGCCAGCAACAGTGTAGGACTAGCGACTAGCACAGATACGCAGTATTTT. The encoded protein is CASNSVGLATSTDTQYF.

The genes are TRBV19 and TRBJ2-5; the D gene could be TRBD1 or TRBD2 (6 bases each). This CDR3 is 15 amino acids long. Germline lookup yields CDR1 LNHDA and CDR2 SQIVND (reference sequence). The ends were cut back, 3 bases at V and 5 bases at J, with 16 bases in the middle. The CDR3 spells CASSMRGRGGETQYF. The CDR3 coding sequence is TGTGCCAGTAGTATGCGGGGACGAGGGGGGGAGACCCAGTACTTC.

Comment on this clone: Other DNA variants within this sample encode the same CDR3. This chain connects TRBV7-2 to TRBJ2-7; 9 positions match TRBD2. Losses at the gene ends were 3 bases for V and 6 bases for J; bases not matched to a gene: 12. CDR1 is SGHTA and CDR2 is FQGNSA in the germline V gene. This CDR3 comprises 16 residues. The CDR3 sequence: CASSLAPRAGGREQYF. CDR3 sequence (DNA): TGTGCCAGCAGCTTGGCTCCCCGGGCGGGAGGGCGCGAGCAGTACTTC. Full variable domain (outside the CDR3, taken from reference TRBV7-2 and TRBJ2-7): GAGVSQSPSNKVTEKGKDVELRCDPISGHTALYWYRQSLGQGLEFLIYFQGNSAPDKSGLPSDRFSAERTGGSVSTLTIQRTQQEDSAVYLCASSLAPRAGGREQYFGPGTRLTVT.

The chain uses TRBV11-2 and TRBJ1-2; 8 bases agree with TRBD1. Unmatched junction bases numbered 17, after V lost 6 bases and J lost 8 bases. The CDR3 is 16 amino acids. Germline V CDR1 and CDR2: SGHAT, FQNNGV. This CDR3 is CASRTGQGNFGQGYTF. CDR3 sequence (DNA): TGTGCCAGCAGAACTGGACAGGGTAACTTTGGTCAGGGCTACACCTTC.

The gene calls are TRBV7-2 and TRBJ2-3, with 7 bases identical to TRBD2. Germline V lookup: CDR1 SGHTA, CDR2 FQGNSA. V was clipped by 5 bases and J by 0 bases; unmatched bases: 2. This CDR3 spans 14 amino acids. The CDR3 nucleotides read TGTGCCAGCAGCGTTAGCGGGAGCACAGATACGCAGTATTTT. Its protein is CASSVSGSTDTQYF.

This clone was seen more than once but under ten times. This chain joins TRBV11-2 and TRBJ2-2, with a weak D call TRBD2 (6 bases). The CDR3 extends over 16 amino acids. Germline-derived CDR1 and CDR2 are SGHAT and FQNNGV. Trimming left V 6 bases short and J 6 bases short, with 20 bases between. DNA for the CDR3: TGTGCCAGCAGAAAAGTGCGGGGACCTCGATCCGGGGAGCTGTTTTTT. It is translated as CASRKVRGPRSGELFF. The full variable domain, its missing parts supplied by reference TRBV11-2 and TRBJ2-2, is EAGVAQSPRYKIIEKRQSVAFWCNPISGHATLYWYQQILGQGPKLLIQFQNNGVVDDSQLPKDRFSAERLKGVDSTLKIQPAKLEDSAVYLCASRKVRGPRSGELFFGEGSRLTVL.

Concerning this clone itself: Additional DNA sequences in this sample encode the identical CDR3. The gene calls are TRBV18 and TRBJ1-5, with 7 bases identical to TRBD1. CDR3 length: 14 residues. Germline assignment: CDR1 KGHSH and CDR2 LQKENI. V lost 3 bases, J lost 2 bases, and 1 base stayed unmatched. The CDR3 sequence is CASSPGTGNQPQHF. The CDR3 DNA sequence: TGTGCCAGCTCACCCGGGACAGGCAATCAGCCCCAGCATTTT.

Only a few counts were recorded for this clone. The chain uses TRBV5-1 and TRBJ1-2; tentatively, D is TRBD1 (5 bases). Trimming stripped 0 bases from V and 8 bases from J, with 11 bases between. The CDR3 is 13 amino acids. Looked up from germline, CDR1 is SGHRS and CDR2 is YFSETQ. In DNA, the CDR3 is TGCGCCAGCAGCTTGGATCAGGGAGGAGGCTACACCTTC. Amino acids: CASSLDQGGGYTF. The full variable domain, with the rest looked up from reference TRBV5-1 and TRBJ1-2, is KAGVTQTPRYLIKTRGQQVTLSCSPISGHRSVSWYQQTPGQGLQFLFEYFSETQRNKGNFPGRFSGRQFSNSRSEMNVSTLELGDSALYLCASSLDQGGGYTFGSGTRLTVV.

The J gene is TRBJ2-7, the V gene TRBV10-3; 7 bases map to TRBD1. The CDR3 contains 14 residues. V lost 2 bases to trimming and J lost 3 bases; unmatched junction nucleotides: 4. The germline CDR1 and CDR2 sequences are ENHRY and SYGVKD. The CDR3 loop is CAISEGRGSYEQYF. The CDR3 DNA follows: TGTGCCATCAGTGAGGGCAGGGGGAGCTACGAGCAGTACTTC.

The gene calls are TRBV4-1 and TRBJ2-5; D uncertain. Per the germline V gene, CDR1 is MGHRA and CDR2 is YSYEKL. Between the trimmed V and J ends, which lost 6 bases and 5 bases, there was a span of 19 bases. The CDR3 covers 15 residues. CDR3 loop: CASSPVLWSVETQYF. CDR3 sequence (DNA): TGCGCCAGCAGTCCCGTGTTATGGTCCGTGGAGACCCAGTACTTC.

J is TRBJ1-3 and V is TRBV7-8; 10 bases are shared with TRBD1. V dropped 2 bases and J dropped 4; count of bases not matched to a gene: 5. CDR3 size: 16 residues. CDR1 and CDR2 (germline): SGHVS, FQNEAQ. CDR3 sequence: CASSLRDRGSGNTIYF. The DNA of the CDR3 is TGTGCCAGCAGCTTAAGGGACAGGGGATCAGGAAACACCATATATTTT.

The genes are TRBV25-1 and TRBJ2-1; 10 bases line up with TRBD2. Trimming at V came to 2 bases and at J to 12 bases, leaving 13 bases not matched to a gene. CDR1 and CDR2 from the germline V gene are MGHDK and SYGVNS. The CDR3 loop spans 16 amino acids. CDR3: CASSEVSGRPITGQFF. CDR3 DNA: TGTGCCAGCAGTGAAGTTAGCGGGAGGCCAATCACAGGGCAGTTCTTC.

This rearrangement joins TRBV5-4 to TRBJ2-3; D may correspond to TRBD1 or TRBD2 (6 bases each). V shed 9 bases and J shed 3 bases, with 11 bases lying between them. Germline loops: CDR1 SGHNT, CDR2 YYREEE (reference sequence). CDR3 size: 12 residues. The CDR3 DNA reads TGTGCCACCCGGAGGGGGACAGATACGCAGTATTTT. Protein sequence: CATRRGTDTQYF.

The V gene is TRBV15, the J gene TRBJ1-5, with TRBD1 as a possible D gene (5 bases). Looked up from germline, CDR1 is LNHNV and CDR2 is YYDKDF (reference sequence). This CDR3 is built from 15 residues. V was pared by 5 bases and J by 9 bases, with 20 bases between. As DNA, the CDR3 is TGTGCCACCAGCCCGGATCCTACGGGGGGAGGGCCCCAGCATTTT. Translation gives CATSPDPTGGGPQHF.

This rearrangement joins TRBV7-9 to TRBJ1-6; no clear D gene. CDR1 and CDR2 from the germline V gene are SEHNR and FQNEAQ (reference sequence). This CDR3 spans 15 amino acids. The V end lost 3 bases, the J end lost 0 bases, and 6 bases lay between the germline ends. Here the CDR3 reads CASSFGSSYNSPLHF. For the CDR3, the DNA is TGTGCCAGCAGCTTTGGGAGCTCCTATAATTCACCCCTCCACTTT.

In this sample, this clone turned up a few times. The genes are TRBV6-1 and TRBJ2-7; 9 bases map to TRBD1. CDR3 length: 15 residues. V shed 3 bases and J 4 bases; nucleotides not matched to a gene: 7. Per the germline V gene, CDR1 is MNHNS and CDR2 is SASEGT. This CDR3 is CASSDEWTGAYEQYF. As DNA, the CDR3 is TGTGCCAGCAGTGATGAATGGACAGGGGCTTACGAGCAGTACTTC.

The chain has TRBV28 and TRBJ2-1; D is ambiguous. CDR3 length: 15 amino acids. The germline V gene encodes CDR1 MDHEN and CDR2 SYDVKM. V lost 3 bases and J 4 bases, leaving 13 bases between the germline ends. CDR3 bases: TGTGCCAGCAGTTTTCCCGGAAAAGCATACAATGAGCAGTTCTTC. This encodes CASSFPGKAYNEQFF.

There are a few counts of this clone. The chain joins TRBV5-1 to TRBJ2-7; 7 nucleotides agree with TRBD1. The CDR3 covers 13 residues. V lost 2 bases, J lost 7 bases, and 6 bases stayed unmatched. Germline CDR1 SGHRS, CDR2 YFSETQ. In DNA, the CDR3 is TGCGCCAGCAGCTTAGGACAGGCCTCGGAGCAGTACTTC. Amino acids: CASSLGQASEQYF.